This T cell receptor beta chain was found in a study of T-cell reconstitution after alpha-beta-depleted transplantation in children. Overall study results and limits: By one year post-transplant, T-cell counts and diversity largely arose from T cells that were newly produced. Reportedly, roughly two months post-transplant, alpha-beta T cells arose from several hundred expanded graft clones. The origin of high day-60 TCRbeta diversity in some patients lay in surviving recipient T cells and thymic progenitors.

With respect to this clonotype: The target antigen is unknown.

J gave up 1 base and V 1 base, and 7 bases lay outside the gene matches. This CDR3 comprises 18 residues. Germline values: CDR1 DFQATT, CDR2 SNEGSKA (reference sequence). Preparation of the TCRbeta library involved a method that used unique molecular identifiers. Via MiXCR, TCRdb re-called the PCR reads, giving one row per CDR3 protein. Of over 400,000 distinct CDR3 sequences listed, 43% are singletons. Material: PBMCs, obtained before TCRalphabeta/CD19-depleted stem cell transplant. The TCR was taken from a girl aged 2 to 10 with aplastic anemia, due to receive a stem cell transplant. The chain couples TRBV20-1 to TRBJ2-1; 13 positions agree with TRBD2. The CDR3 protein is CSARGTSGGKNSYNEQFF. The CDR3, as DNA: TGCAGTGCTAGAGGGACTAGCGGGGGAAAAAATTCCTACAATGAGCAGTTCTTC.